The 2 T cell receptor beta chains presented below share a single source sample, sequenced in a study of cytomegalovirus exposure and HLA in healthy donors. PCR used 60 Vbeta primers and 13 Jbeta primers. TCRdb keeps only in-frame clones here, not all; method: immunoSEQ multiplex PCR. This sample's table has around 78,000 clones. The sample comprised PBMCs. These receptors came from a man in his late teens or twenties in good health and CMV-seropositive.

The chain joins TRBV28 to TRBJ2-7; TRBD2 matches 9 bases. The trim removed 8 bases at V and 3 bases at J, leaving 8 bases unmatched. The CDR3 covers 14 residues. The V gene's germline CDR1 is MDHEN and CDR2 SYDVKM. CDR3 DNA sequence: TGTGCCAGCTGCGGGGGACTAGCTCACTACGAGCAGTACTTC. This gives the protein CASCGGLAHYEQYF.

This chain's CDR3 is CASSILDDSAYEQYF. CDR3 nucleotide sequence: TGTGCCAGTAGTATACTCGACGACAGCGCCTACGAGCAGTACTTC. The chain is built from TRBV19 and TRBJ2-7; the D gene is possibly TRBD1 (5 bases). CDR1 and CDR2 from the germline V gene are LNHDA and SQIVND (reference sequence). Trimming pared 2 bases from V and 2 bases from J, leaving 13 bases between. The length of the CDR3 is 15 residues. The variable domain in full, completed from reference TRBV19 and TRBJ2-7, reads DGGITQSPKYLFRKEGQNVTLSCEQNLNHDAMYWYRQDPGQGLRLIYYSQIVNDFQKGDIAEGYSVSREKKESFPLTVTSAQKNPTAFYLCASSILDDSAYEQYFGPGTRLTVT.